One sample yielded the 22 T cell receptor beta chains listed below, sequenced in a study of OX40 agonist ivuxolimab in advanced cancers. The method was immunoSEQ multiplex PCR; TCRdb's version includes in-frame clones alone and lacks a portion of them. The data hold roughly 90,000 clones, with approximately 88% observed a single time. The sequencing here drew on CD4+ or CD8+ T cells sorted from blood, taken in a trial of the OX40 agonist ivuxolimab. These receptors all stem from an adult with an advanced solid tumor such as melanoma, head and neck, liver or kidney cancer.

V gene TRBV7-2 combines with J gene TRBJ1-4, with TRBD1 matching over 7 bases. Germline CDR1 reads SGHTA; CDR2 reads FQGNSA. V lost 2 bases to trimming and J lost 5 bases; unmatched junction nucleotides: 2. This CDR3 has 14 residues. CDR3 in DNA: TGTGCCAGCAGCTTACGGGACAGCAATGAAAAACTGTTTTTT. This sequence encodes CASSLRDSNEKLFF.

Concerning this clone itself: Different DNA sequences within this sample yield the same CDR3. The J gene is TRBJ1-3, the V gene TRBV7-2; D is uncertain. In germline, CDR1 is SGHTA, CDR2 FQGNSA. The CDR3 has 13 amino acids. The V end was cut by 1 base, the J end by 5 bases, with 6 bases between. This chain's CDR3 is CASSLGLRNTIYF. The CDR3, as DNA: TGTGCCAGCAGCTTAGGGTTGCGAAACACCATATATTTT.

CDR3 sequence reads: CASSLFRTEAFF. The CDR3 DNA reads TGTGCCAGCAGCTTGTTCCGCACTGAAGCTTTCTTT. The rearrangement uses TRBV7-8 and TRBJ1-1, with D uncertain. CDR3 length equals 12 residues. CDR1 and CDR2 (germline): SGHVS, FQNEAQ. The V gene lost 3 bases and the J gene lost 4 bases, with 6 bases spanning the gap.

V and J are TRBV30 and TRBJ1-4; unclear D gene. V was shortened by 2 bases and J by 3 bases, with 7 bases between the two germline ends. Germline CDR1 is GTSNPN and CDR2 is SVGIG (reference sequence). CDR3 length equals 13 residues. CDR3 nucleotides: TGTGCCTGGAGTCCGAGGGCTAATGAAAAACTGTTTTTT. Translated, it gives CAWSPRANEKLFF.

This chain links TRBV10-3 with TRBJ1-5; D is perhaps TRBD1 (6 bases). The CDR3 is 14 amino acids. Per the germline V gene, CDR1 is ENHRY and CDR2 is SYGVKD. The V end was cut by 10 bases, the J end by 1 base, with 14 bases between. CDR3 DNA sequence: TGTGCCACCGGACAGTCAGGCAGCAATCAGCCCCAGCATTTT. Its protein product is CATGQSGSNQPQHF.

The chain has TRBV9 and TRBJ1-1; D might be TRBD1 (5 bases). Trimming took 0 bases from V and 4 from J, leaving 13 bases between them. The CDR3 spans 15 residues. The germline gives CDR1 SGDLS, CDR2 YYNGEE. The CDR3: CASSVAVGAATEAFF. For the CDR3, the DNA is TGTGCCAGCAGCGTAGCGGTTGGGGCGGCCACTGAAGCTTTCTTT. The variable domain in full, with the rest retrieved from reference TRBV9 and TRBJ1-1, is DSGVTQTPKHLITATGQRVTLRCSPRSGDLSVYWYQQSLDQGLQFLIQYYNGEERAKGNILERFSAQQFPDLHSELNLSSLELGDSALYFCASSVAVGAATEAFFGQGTRLTVV.

The genes are TRBV7-2 and TRBJ1-6; D may be TRBD1 (6 bases). V lost 7 bases and J lost 9, with 16 bases in between. The CDR3 runs 14 residues. Germline values: CDR1 SGHTA, CDR2 FQGNSA. The DNA of the CDR3 is TGTGCCAGCACCCTGGGGGGGCATCGTTCACCCCTCCACTTT. Amino acid sequence: CASTLGGHRSPLHF.

V is TRBV5-1 and J is TRBJ2-7, with 7 bases aligning to TRBD2. Per germline, CDR1 SGHRS and CDR2 YFSETQ. The CDR3 spans 15 residues. The trim removed 0 bases at V and 2 bases at J, leaving 5 bases unmatched. CDR3 nucleotides: TGCGCCAGCAGCTTGGGGAGCGGGACTCCCTACGAGCAGTACTTC. Translated: CASSLGSGTPYEQYF.

This clone appeared once. This sequence joins TRBV9 and TRBJ1-2, with a tentative D call TRBD1 (6 bases). The CDR3 consists of 16 residues. Deletions cut 3 bases from V and 3 bases from J, with 18 bases between. CDR1 SGDLS and CDR2 YYNGEE come from the germline V gene. This CDR3 is CASSAGRGGSHYGYTF. CDR3 DNA: TGTGCCAGCAGCGCGGGGAGGGGGGGCAGCCACTATGGCTACACCTTC.

The V gene is TRBV6-1, the J gene TRBJ2-7, with TRBD1 matching over 7 bases. V shed 6 bases, J shed 4 bases, and the junction held 9 bases outside the gene matches. The CDR3 runs 14 residues. The germline gives CDR1 MNHNS, CDR2 SASEGT. The DNA for the CDR3 is TGTGCCAGCAGCGGGCGAGGGGGCTGGTACGAGCAGTACTTC. This translates into CASSGRGGWYEQYF.

V is TRBV6-1 and J is TRBJ2-7, with 8 bases lining up with TRBD1. This CDR3 spans 14 amino acids. The germline gives CDR1 MNHNS, CDR2 SASEGT. With 6 bases clipped from V and 8 bases from J, the junction kept 12 bases outside the gene matches. DNA for the CDR3: TGTGCCAGCAGCCGGGACAGGAGCCTGGGCAAGCAGTACTTC. Residues: CASSRDRSLGKQYF.

The genes are TRBV7-3 and TRBJ2-5; D gene ambiguous. Germline V gene data show CDR1 as SGHTA and CDR2 as FQGTGA. Trimming removed 4 bases at V and 4 bases at J, with 10 bases between. The CDR3 sequence is 13 residues long. DNA of the CDR3: TGTGCCAGCAGCTCAAACCGCCGAGAGACCCAGTACTTC. Encoded protein: CASSSNRRETQYF.

This clone was recorded once. The chain carries TRBV11-2 and TRBJ2-3, with TRBD2 matching over 12 bases. V trimming: 6 bases; J trimming: 5 bases; junction bases outside the gene matches: 9. The V gene's germline CDR1 is SGHAT and CDR2 FQNNGV. This CDR3 has 16 amino acids. CDR3: CASSSLAGGHGDTQYF. In nucleotides, the CDR3 is TGTGCCAGCAGTTCGCTAGCGGGGGGGCATGGAGATACGCAGTATTTT.

The gene calls are TRBV6-6 and TRBJ1-1; a possible D gene is TRBD1 (6 bases). This CDR3 is 11 amino acids long. Germline lookup yields CDR1 MNHNY and CDR2 SVGAGI (reference sequence). Trimming took 8 bases from V and 5 from J, leaving 9 bases between them. CDR3 residues: CASCRGTEAFF. In nucleotides, the CDR3 is TGTGCCAGCTGCAGGGGAACTGAAGCTTTCTTT.

The chain joins TRBV10-3 to TRBJ2-5; D assignment may be TRBD1 or TRBD2 (6 bases each). V was shortened by 3 bases and J by 5 bases, with 10 bases between the two germline ends. Germline CDR1 ENHRY, CDR2 SYGVKD. The CDR3 runs 13 residues. This CDR3 reads CAISDSGAETQYF. CDR3 in DNA: TGTGCCATCAGTGATTCGGGGGCCGAGACCCAGTACTTC.

CDR3 amino acids: CASRGPTRIDEQFF. DNA for the CDR3: TGTGCCAGCCGGGGGCCGACACGGATCGATGAGCAGTTCTTC. J is TRBJ2-1 and V is TRBV6-1, with D perhaps given as TRBD1 or TRBD2 (6 bases each). The CDR3 is made up of 14 amino acids. Trimming stripped 8 bases from V and 8 bases from J, with 19 bases between. Germline CDR1 is MNHNS and CDR2 is SASEGT.

This chain uses TRBV28 with TRBJ2-7, with D hard to call. The germline V gene has CDR1 MDHEN and CDR2 SYDVKM. Trimming left V 11 bases short and J 4 bases short, with 15 bases between. The CDR3 spans 12 residues. CDR3 residues: CASNRVGYEQYF. The CDR3 coding sequence is TGTGCCTCGAATCGTGTGGGATACGAGCAGTACTTC.

V usage is TRBV28 and J usage is TRBJ2-3; D is undetermined. The CDR3 length is 12 residues. V lost 5 bases, J lost 6 bases, and 9 bases lay in between. Germline V CDR1 and CDR2: MDHEN, SYDVKM. The CDR3 here is CASSPRRDTQYF. As DNA, the CDR3 is TGTGCCAGCAGTCCCCGGCGGGATACGCAGTATTTT.

The V gene is TRBV7-3, the J gene TRBJ2-1, with 8 nucleotides matching TRBD1. CDR1 SGHTA and CDR2 FQGTGA come from the germline V gene. Trimming at V came to 3 bases and at J to 0 bases, leaving 7 bases not matched to a gene. There are 17 residues in the CDR3. CDR3 bases: TGTGCCAGCAGCTTTACAGGGGGTCCGAGCTCCTACAATGAGCAGTTCTTC. Protein sequence: CASSFTGGPSSYNEQFF.

This chain joins TRBV2 and TRBJ1-1, with D unresolved. Deletions cut 6 bases from V and 1 base from J, with 12 bases between. This CDR3 comprises 14 residues. The germline CDR1 and CDR2 sequences are SNHLY and FYNNEI. This CDR3 is CASRPPVPNTEAFF. The DNA of the CDR3 is TGTGCCAGCAGACCTCCGGTCCCGAACACTGAAGCTTTCTTT.

Details on this clone: Additional DNA sequences in this sample encode the identical CDR3. The J gene is TRBJ2-2, the V gene TRBV27, with D hard to call. The CDR3 runs 14 residues. Germline values: CDR1 MNHEY, CDR2 SMNVEV (reference sequence). Trimming cost V 6 bases and J 6 bases, with 14 bases left between them. The CDR3 reads CASRDVLISGELFF. For the CDR3, the DNA is TGTGCCAGCAGGGATGTTCTGATTTCCGGGGAGCTGTTTTTT.

The chain recombines TRBV5-4 with TRBJ2-1; D uncertain. Germline CDR1 reads SGHNT; CDR2 reads YYREEE (reference sequence). V shed 0 bases and J shed 2 bases, with 9 bases lying between them. The CDR3 contains 15 residues. CDR3 loop: CASSLESGPYNEQFF. CDR3 bases: TGTGCCAGCAGCTTGGAGAGTGGGCCCTACAATGAGCAGTTCTTC.